These T cell receptor beta chains were read from a single sample in a study of identical twins. MiXCR, applied by TCRdb to the 5' RACE reads, yields one record per CDR3 protein. Of some 600,000 distinct CDR3 sequences listed, under 8.5% are singletons. The same sample was also studied in work on yellow fever vaccine responses in identical twins.

Sample: PBMCs. All receptors come from a woman in her late teens or twenties in good health. The CDR3 runs from the conserved cysteine through the conserved F or W. Fields, in order: clone size, J gene, V gene, D gene, CDR3 protein, CDR3 DNA. A D gene is named only where the DNA matches it firmly. Only some rows state a clone size, as once, few, many or a class for expanded clones.

many	TRBJ2-1	TRBV5-1	TRBD2	CASSSSGGYNEQFF	TGTGCCAGTAGTTCTAGCGGGGGTTACAATGAGCAGTTCTTC
many	TRBJ2-5	TRBV20-1	TRBD2	CSARGGLRTSETAFQETQYF	TGCAGTGCTAGAGGTGGCCTTAGGACTAGCGAGACAGCCTTTCAAGAGACCCAGTACTTC
.	TRBJ2-1	TRBV7-6	TRBD2	CASSLRTRDNEQFF	TGTGCCAGCAGCTTACGGACTAGAGACAATGAGCAGTTCTTC
few	TRBJ2-1	TRBV3-1	.	CASSPLLRGSANEQFF	TGTGCCAGCAGCCCGCTACTCCGTGGGAGCGCCAATGAGCAGTTCTTC
.	TRBJ2-7	TRBV20-1	TRBD1	CSAKKGTAYEQYF	TGCAGTGCTAAAAAAGGGACAGCCTACGAGCAGTACTTC
few	TRBJ2-3	TRBV20-1	TRBD2	CSARVAGGGTDTQYF	TGCAGTGCTAGGGTAGCGGGAGGAGGCACAGATACGCAGTATTTT
many	TRBJ2-6	TRBV12-3/TRBV12-4	.	CASSLEFTGANVLTF	TGTGCCAGCAGTTTGGAATTTACTGGGGCCAACGTCCTGACTTTC
many	TRBJ2-2	TRBV27	.	CASSLVGGNTGELFF	TGTGCCAGCAGCTTAGTAGGCGGGAACACCGGGGAGCTGTTTTTT
few	TRBJ1-5	TRBV7-9	.	CASSIGDNQPQRF	TGTGCCAGCAGCATCGGAGACAATCAGCCCCAGCGTTTT
.	TRBJ2-3	TRBV24-1	.	CATSPDASVDTQYF	TGTGCCACCAGTCCTGACGCGTCGGTAGATACGCAGTATTTT